This T cell receptor (beta chain) was captured by sequencing in a study of shared clonotypes between healthy human individuals. Only Caucasian adults living in Nashville, Tennessee served as donors. Only in-frame clones appear in the TCRdb table, and some are missing; sequencing was by immunoSEQ multiplex PCR. The repertoire holds more than 450,000 clones, with less than 85% as singletons. The sequence was collected from a middle-aged woman in good health. Some clones in this sample may be carry-over from other donors' samples. Sequencing input: PBMCs.

CDR3 DNA: TGTGCCAGCAGCTCTGCAGGGGCCTCCTACGAGCAGTACTTC. Translating gives CASSSAGASYEQYF. J is TRBJ2-7 and V is TRBV7-9; possibly TRBD1 for D (6 bases). V was cut by 4 bases and J by 0 bases, with 10 bases left in between. The CDR3 runs to 14 residues. Germline V gives CDR1 SEHNR, CDR2 FQNEAQ (reference sequence). Full variable domain (rest looked up from reference TRBV7-9 and TRBJ2-7): DTGVSQNPRHKITKRGQNVTFRCDPISEHNRLYWYRQTLGQGPEFLTYFQNEAQLEKSRLLSDRFSAERPKGSFSTLEIQRTEQGDSAMYLCASSSAGASYEQYFGPGTRLTVT.